What follows are 8 T cell receptor beta chains derived from one specimen sequenced in a study of T cells after yellow fever vaccination. TCRdb itself ran the 5' RACE reads through MiXCR, one entry per CDR3 protein. The profile shows 300,000 to 350,000 distinct CDR3 sequences, 3.5% to 4.5% of them singletons. Sequences were derived from PBMCs, sampled 15 days after the yellow fever booster vaccination. The receptors come from a man younger than 30 who received the YFV17D yellow fever vaccine.

V gene TRBV4-1 combines with J gene TRBJ2-2; either TRBD1 or TRBD2 may supply D (5 bases each). The CDR3 is 17 residues long. V lost 1 base to trimming and J lost 1 base, with 13 bases between them. Germline V gives CDR1 MGHRA, CDR2 YSYEKL. The CDR3: CASSQVSGRVNTGELFF. The CDR3, as DNA: TGCGCCAGCAGCCAAGTGAGCGGCAGGGTGAACACCGGGGAGCTGTTTTTT.

This clonotype was counted many times. V usage is TRBV7-3 and J usage is TRBJ2-7; D is perhaps TRBD1 (6 bases). CDR3 size: 14 residues. The V end was cut by 5 bases, the J end by 0 bases, with 11 bases between. Germline V gene sequence: CDR1 SGHTA, CDR2 FQGTGA. CDR3 protein: CASSRGQISYEQYF. As DNA, the CDR3 is TGTGCCAGCAGCCGCGGACAGATCTCCTACGAGCAGTACTTC.

This clonotype was counted only a few times. The chain carries TRBV20-1 and TRBJ1-1; D remains ambiguous. The V gene lost 5 bases and the J gene lost 1 base, with 11 bases spanning the gap. The CDR3 spans 13 residues. Germline loops: CDR1 DFQATT, CDR2 SNEGSKA (reference sequence). The CDR3 sequence is CSAPLIGNTEAFF. The CDR3 region has the DNA TGCAGTGCTCCCCTGATCGGGAACACTGAAGCTTTCTTT.

The table lists this clonotype with a few counts. This chain links TRBV20-1 with TRBJ1-6; 7 positions agree with TRBD1. There are 13 residues in the CDR3. V gave up 4 bases and J gave up 7 bases; unmatched junction bases: 4. Germline V lookup: CDR1 DFQATT, CDR2 SNEGSKA (reference sequence). CDR3 protein: CSAMSDRNSPLHF. The CDR3 DNA sequence: TGCAGTGCTATGTCGGACAGGAATTCACCCCTCCACTTT.

This clonotype has more than one count but fewer than ten. The chain links TRBV4-1 to TRBJ2-3; tentatively, D is TRBD1 (6 bases). Deletions cut 2 bases from V and 1 base from J, with 10 bases between. The CDR3 totals 15 residues. The V gene's germline CDR1 is MGHRA and CDR2 YSYEKL. The CDR3 protein is CASSQIRTGTDTQYF. The CDR3 DNA sequence: TGCGCCAGCAGCCAAATAAGGACAGGCACAGATACGCAGTATTTT.

This clonotype was observed at least ten times. The J gene is TRBJ2-3, the V gene TRBV2, with a possible D match to TRBD2 (5 bases). CDR3 size: 12 residues. Germline-derived CDR1 and CDR2 are SNHLY and FYNNEI. V was clipped by 8 bases and J by 10 bases, with 16 bases between them. The DNA for the CDR3 is TGTGCCAGCCTAAAGGAGGACGCTGCGCAGTATTTT. It is translated as CASLKEDAAQYF.

This clonotype appeared a few times. This chain uses TRBV12-3 or TRBV12-4 with TRBJ1-4; no firm D call. The CDR3 extends over 13 amino acids. The V and J ends lost 8 bases and 7 bases respectively, with 14 bases between them. This CDR3 is CASGRRRFEKLFF. The CDR3, as DNA: TGTGCCAGCGGCAGGCGGCGATTTGAAAAACTGTTTTTT.

This clonotype was seen repeatedly, ten times or more. V usage is TRBV6-2 or TRBV6-3 and J usage is TRBJ2-1; unclear D gene. Trimming took 7 bases from V and 11 from J, leaving 12 bases between them. Germline CDR1 reads MNHEY; CDR2 reads SVGEGT. The CDR3 has 11 amino acids. CDR3 DNA sequence: TGTGCCAGCACCCACGAGTCAAAGCAGTTCTTC. Protein product: CASTHESKQFF.